The 29 T cell receptor beta chains reported below all come from one sample, sequenced in a study of blood T cell repertoires in COVID-19. Sequencing used immunoSEQ multiplex PCR; TCRdb keeps in-frame clones, though not all of them. The top ten hold just over 1% of the sample, which has about 350,000 clones, about nine tenths seen once. What was sequenced was PBMCs or T cells enriched from blood (not recorded which). These receptors were obtained from a woman in her 30s who had been exposed to COVID-19.

The count of this clone is one. The chain recombines TRBV19 with TRBJ1-2; D is possibly TRBD1 (6 bases). Germline V CDR1 and CDR2: LNHDA, SQIVND (reference sequence). This CDR3 is built from 17 residues. The ends were cut back, 3 bases at V and 4 bases at J, with 21 bases in the middle. CDR3 coding DNA: TGTGCCAGTAGTATCCTCAGCCCGGGACAACCCATCTATGGCTACACCTTC. Protein: CASSILSPGQPIYGYTF.

This chain links TRBV27 with TRBJ2-7; D is possibly TRBD2 (6 bases). Trimming took 3 bases from V and 5 from J, leaving 14 bases between them. CDR1 and CDR2 (germline): MNHEY, SMNVEV (reference sequence). The CDR3 is 14 residues long. The CDR3 region is CASSLMGGEDEQYF. The CDR3 DNA reads TGTGCCAGCAGTTTGATGGGGGGAGAGGACGAGCAGTACTTC.

The CDR3 sequence: CASSTGQGAGQPQHF. The CDR3 DNA is TGTGCCAGTAGTACAGGACAGGGGGCGGGTCAGCCCCAGCATTTT. V and J are TRBV19 and TRBJ1-5; 11 nucleotides match TRBD1. V shed 4 bases and J 6 bases; nucleotides not matched to a gene: 5. The CDR3 spans 15 residues. Germline V lookup: CDR1 LNHDA, CDR2 SQIVND (reference sequence).

This clone was recorded only once. For the CDR3, the DNA is TGTGCCAGCAGTTTTGGCCCGGAGATTAACTATGGCTACACCTTC. Its translation: CASSFGPEINYGYTF. This sequence joins TRBV28 and TRBJ1-2, with D hard to call. The CDR3 is made up of 15 amino acids. Germline CDR1 reads MDHEN; CDR2 reads SYDVKM. Trimming removed 3 bases from V and 1 base from J, with 12 bases in between.

This clone was seen once. The germline gene is not matched at one end of the junction; a read error may be the cause. The chain couples TRBV19 to TRBJ1-2; maybe TRBD1 (6 bases). The CDR3 covers 14 residues. Looked up from germline, CDR1 is LNHDA and CDR2 is SQIVND (reference sequence). This chain's CDR3 is CASSIDPAMMTGAF. Here the CDR3 DNA reads TGTGCCAGTAGTATAGATCCGGCTATGATGACAGGAGCCTTC.

This rearrangement joins TRBV4-2 to TRBJ2-1, with 8 bases lining up with TRBD2. The CDR3 runs to 15 residues. Looked up from germline, CDR1 is LGHNA and CDR2 is YNFKEQ. Trimming took 1 base from V and 8 from J; bases not matched to a gene: 7. In DNA form, the CDR3 reads TGTGCCAGCAGCCAAGTTGACGGGGGGGTCCATGAGCAGTTCTTC. Translation gives CASSQVDGGVHEQFF.

This clone has a handful of counts. Relative to the germline gene, one junction end is altered; a read error may explain this. The genes are TRBV12-3 or TRBV12-4 and TRBJ1-2; D is unclear. There are 13 residues in the CDR3. CDR3 sequence: CASSLGSRYGYTF. The CDR3 DNA follows: TGTGCCAGCAGCTTAGGGTCGCGGTATGGCTACACCTTC.

This chain connects TRBV5-1 to TRBJ2-3; 11 nucleotides agree with TRBD2. V shed 0 bases, J shed 2 bases, and the junction held 8 bases outside the gene matches. CDR1 is SGHRS and CDR2 is YFSETQ in the germline V gene. The CDR3 contains 18 residues. The CDR3 DNA follows: TGCGCCAGCAGCTTGGGCTCGACTAGCGGGACCCTCACAGATACGCAGTATTTT. Translated: CASSLGSTSGTLTDTQYF.

CDR3 DNA sequence: TGTGCCAGCAGCTTTCAAACGGGTCTGGATACGCAGTATTTT. Its protein product is CASSFQTGLDTQYF. J is TRBJ2-3 and V is TRBV5-8, with no clear D. The CDR3 length is 14 residues. With 2 bases removed from V and 6 bases from J, the gap between germline ends came to 13 bases. CDR1 and CDR2 from the germline V gene are SGHTS and YDEGEE.

The gene calls are TRBV7-9 and TRBJ2-1, with D unclear. Germline CDR1 SEHNR, CDR2 FQNEAQ (reference sequence). The CDR3 has 17 residues. V lost 2 bases to trimming and J lost 4 bases, with 18 bases between them. The DNA for the CDR3 is TGTGCCAGCAGCTTATATTCGGGTTCTGGGTTATACAATGAGCAGTTCTTC. Residues: CASSLYSGSGLYNEQFF. The whole variable domain, remainder taken from reference TRBV7-9 and TRBJ2-1, is DTGVSQNPRHKITKRGQNVTFRCDPISEHNRLYWYRQTLGQGPEFLTYFQNEAQLEKSRLLSDRFSAERPKGSFSTLEIQRTEQGDSAMYLCASSLYSGSGLYNEQFFGPGTRLTVL.

V and J are TRBV7-7 and TRBJ2-5; D is uncertain. V shed 5 bases and J shed 4 bases, with 11 bases lying between them. The CDR3 has 13 amino acids. Germline V gene lookup returns CDR1 SSHAT and CDR2 FNYEAQ (reference sequence). Written as DNA, the CDR3 is TGTGCCAGCAGCCAAAGATCTAGAGAGACCCAGTACTTC. It encodes CASSQRSRETQYF.

The gene calls are TRBV19 and TRBJ2-3, with 10 positions matching TRBD1. The length of the CDR3 is 18 residues. CDR1 and CDR2 from the germline V gene are LNHDA and SQIVND (reference sequence). The V segment lost 1 base and the J segment 6 bases; nucleotides outside the gene matches: 13. CDR3 nucleotides: TGTGCCAGTAGTATAGCCATCGCCGGGACAGGGGTTCTTGATACGCAGTATTTT. Residues: CASSIAIAGTGVLDTQYF. The whole variable domain, remainder taken from reference TRBV19 and TRBJ2-3, is DGGITQSPKYLFRKEGQNVTLSCEQNLNHDAMYWYRQDPGQGLRLIYYSQIVNDFQKGDIAEGYSVSREKKESFPLTVTSAQKNPTAFYLCASSIAIAGTGVLDTQYFGPGTRLTVL.

V usage is TRBV19 and J usage is TRBJ1-1; no clear D gene. Germline values: CDR1 LNHDA, CDR2 SQIVND (reference sequence). This CDR3 is built from 14 residues. Trimming pared 8 bases from V and 3 bases from J, leaving 16 bases between. The CDR3 is CASHGIPGDTEAFF. In DNA, the CDR3 is TGTGCCAGTCACGGGATCCCCGGCGACACTGAAGCTTTCTTT.

This rearrangement joins TRBV28 to TRBJ1-4; D is perhaps TRBD1 (6 bases). The CDR3 sequence is 16 residues long. Germline values: CDR1 MDHEN, CDR2 SYDVKM. With 3 bases removed from V and 0 bases from J, the gap between germline ends came to 11 bases. CDR3 in amino acids: CASSFREGATNEKLFF. As DNA, the CDR3 is TGTGCCAGCAGTTTCCGCGAGGGGGCAACTAATGAAAAACTGTTTTTT.

This clone is a singleton in its sample. The chain links TRBV9 to TRBJ2-3; D perhaps matches TRBD2 (6 bases). The CDR3 is 18 residues long. V was clipped by 0 bases and J by 6 bases, with 23 bases between them. Germline CDR1 reads SGDLS; CDR2 reads YYNGEE. The CDR3 loop reads CASSVGRGRGTSWDTQYF. CDR3 in DNA: TGTGCCAGCAGCGTAGGTCGGGGACGGGGGACCAGTTGGGATACGCAGTATTTT.

This clone was seen ten or more times. The chain couples TRBV24-1 to TRBJ2-2; 10 bases fit TRBD2. The germline gives CDR1 KGHDR, CDR2 SFDVKD. The CDR3 extends over 15 amino acids. V shed 6 bases, J shed 1 base, and the junction held 1 base outside the gene matches. The CDR3: CATSRTSGNTGELFF. As DNA, the CDR3 is TGTGCCACCAGTCGGACTAGCGGGAACACCGGGGAGCTGTTTTTT.

This clone was detected once. The chain couples TRBV5-1 to TRBJ2-7, with 12 bases that match TRBD2. V lost 5 bases and J lost 0; bases outside the gene matches: 6. Germline V lookup: CDR1 SGHRS, CDR2 YFSETQ. The CDR3 totals 16 residues. The CDR3 is CASRDGLAGFSYEQYF. CDR3 bases: TGCGCCAGCAGGGACGGACTAGCGGGATTCTCCTACGAGCAGTACTTC. The variable domain in full, with the rest retrieved from reference TRBV5-1 and TRBJ2-7, is KAGVTQTPRYLIKTRGQQVTLSCSPISGHRSVSWYQQTPGQGLQFLFEYFSETQRNKGNFPGRFSGRQFSNSRSEMNVSTLELGDSALYLCASRDGLAGFSYEQYFGPGTRLTVT.

This clone was counted once. CDR3 sequence (DNA): TGCAGCGTACGGGGTCTGGGCACTGAAGCTTTCTTT. It is translated as CSVRGLGTEAFF. This chain links TRBV29-1 with TRBJ1-1; D gene uncertain. V lost 6 bases and J 4 bases, leaving 12 bases between the germline ends. This CDR3 contains 12 residues. Germline values: CDR1 SQVTM, CDR2 ANQGSEA. Full variable domain (missing parts from reference TRBV29-1 and TRBJ1-1): SAVISQKPSRDICQRGTSLTIQCQVDSQVTMMFWYRQQPGQSLTLIATANQGSEATYESGFVIDKFPISRPNLTFSTLTVSNMSPEDSSIYLCSVRGLGTEAFFGQGTRLTVV.

The rearrangement uses TRBV9 and TRBJ1-4, with TRBD1 identical over 11 bases. CDR3 length: 16 amino acids. Trimming at V came to 4 bases and at J to 1 base, leaving 3 bases not matched to a gene. Per germline, CDR1 SGDLS and CDR2 YYNGEE. The CDR3: CASSRGTGGTNEKLFF. The CDR3 bases are TGTGCCAGCAGCCGGGGGACAGGGGGAACTAATGAAAAACTGTTTTTT.

This chain's CDR3 is CASSSSRSQFF. In DNA form, the CDR3 reads TGTGCCAGCAGTTCCTCTAGATCCCAGTTCTTC. The chain is built from TRBV12-3 or TRBV12-4 and TRBJ2-1; D gene uncertain. This CDR3 is built from 11 residues. The V and J ends lost 4 bases and 13 bases respectively, with 11 bases between them.

This chain joins TRBV30 and TRBJ1-3; D possibly corresponds to TRBD1 (6 bases). Germline CDR1 reads GTSNPN; CDR2 reads SVGIG (reference sequence). The V and J ends lost 4 bases and 0 bases respectively, with 13 bases between them. The CDR3 runs 15 residues. The CDR3 reads CAWTGGPYSGNTIYF. In nucleotides, the CDR3 is TGTGCCTGGACGGGGGGCCCTTACTCTGGAAACACCATATATTTT. The full variable domain, in which reference TRBV30 and TRBJ1-3 provide the parts outside the CDR3, is SQTIHQWPATLVQPVGSPLSLECTVEGTSNPNLYWYRQAAGRGLQLLFYSVGIGQISSEVPQNLSASRPQDRQFILSSKKLLLSDSGFYLCAWTGGPYSGNTIYFGEGSWLTVV.

This rearrangement joins TRBV28 to TRBJ1-5, with a tentative D call TRBD1 (6 bases). The CDR3 spans 16 residues. V shed 3 bases and J shed 7 bases, with 19 bases lying between them. From germline, CDR1 is MDHEN and CDR2 SYDVKM. CDR3 amino acids: CASSFTPYRDRQPQHF. CDR3 bases: TGTGCCAGCAGTTTTACGCCTTACAGGGACCGACAGCCCCAGCATTTT.

The CDR3 sequence: CASSFQAGGSGANVLTF. Here the CDR3 DNA reads TGTGCCAGCAGTTTTCAAGCGGGGGGCTCTGGGGCCAACGTCCTGACTTTC. The chain joins TRBV28 to TRBJ2-6; TRBD2 matches at 9 bases. CDR3 length: 17 residues. The germline V gene has CDR1 MDHEN and CDR2 SYDVKM. The junction had 3 bases not matched to a gene; V was cut back by 3 bases and J by 0 bases.

The chain couples TRBV27 to TRBJ2-3; TRBD2 might be the D (6 bases). V was pared by 8 bases and J by 3 bases, with 15 bases between. The CDR3 runs to 14 residues. Germline V gives CDR1 MNHEY, CDR2 SMNVEV (reference sequence). The CDR3 DNA follows: TGTGCCAGCGTTAGGGACTGGAGTACAGATACGCAGTATTTT. The encoded protein is CASVRDWSTDTQYF.

The chain has TRBV7-9 and TRBJ1-2, with 9 bases aligning to TRBD1. With V trimmed by 1 base and J by 4 bases, 4 bases remained unmatched. Germline-derived CDR1 and CDR2 are SEHNR and FQNEAQ (reference sequence). CDR3 length equals 15 residues. The CDR3 DNA reads as TGTGCCAGCAGCTTAGGGACAGGGGAAGCCTATGGCTACACCTTC. This codes for CASSLGTGEAYGYTF.

The chain has TRBV3-1 (or the pseudogene TRBV3-2) and TRBJ2-7; 9 positions match TRBD1. The CDR3 spans 15 residues. Germline values: CDR1 LGHDT, CDR2 YNNKEL (reference sequence). V dropped 4 bases and J dropped 2; count of bases not matched to a gene: 6. CDR3 in amino acids: CASSPPDRGTYEQYF. The CDR3 nucleotides read TGTGCCAGCAGCCCGCCGGACAGGGGAACCTACGAGCAGTACTTC.

The J gene is TRBJ2-1, the V gene TRBV6-5, with 11 bases aligning to TRBD2. Trimming removed 1 base from V and 2 bases from J; junction bases left unmatched: 1. The CDR3 length is 16 residues. The germline V gene has CDR1 MNHEY and CDR2 SVGAGI. DNA for the CDR3: TGTGCCAGCAGTTACTTACTAGCGGGAGCCTACAATGAGCAGTTCTTC. Protein: CASSYLLAGAYNEQFF.

The chain couples TRBV5-1 to TRBJ2-1; 7 bases agree with TRBD2. This CDR3 has 14 residues. Per the germline V gene, CDR1 is SGHRS and CDR2 is YFSETQ. V gave up 2 bases and J gave up 6 bases; unmatched junction bases: 5. The CDR3 protein is CASSLMGLPNEQFF. The CDR3 DNA reads TGCGCCAGCAGCTTAATGGGACTACCCAATGAGCAGTTCTTC.

V and J are TRBV6-5 and TRBJ1-1; 7 positions match TRBD1. V lost 6 bases to trimming and J lost 0 bases; unmatched junction nucleotides: 4. The CDR3 extends over 14 amino acids. Per the germline V gene, CDR1 is MNHEY and CDR2 is SVGAGI. The CDR3 loop reads CASSTGQMNTEAFF. The CDR3 DNA reads TGTGCCAGCAGCACGGGACAGATGAACACTGAAGCTTTCTTT.